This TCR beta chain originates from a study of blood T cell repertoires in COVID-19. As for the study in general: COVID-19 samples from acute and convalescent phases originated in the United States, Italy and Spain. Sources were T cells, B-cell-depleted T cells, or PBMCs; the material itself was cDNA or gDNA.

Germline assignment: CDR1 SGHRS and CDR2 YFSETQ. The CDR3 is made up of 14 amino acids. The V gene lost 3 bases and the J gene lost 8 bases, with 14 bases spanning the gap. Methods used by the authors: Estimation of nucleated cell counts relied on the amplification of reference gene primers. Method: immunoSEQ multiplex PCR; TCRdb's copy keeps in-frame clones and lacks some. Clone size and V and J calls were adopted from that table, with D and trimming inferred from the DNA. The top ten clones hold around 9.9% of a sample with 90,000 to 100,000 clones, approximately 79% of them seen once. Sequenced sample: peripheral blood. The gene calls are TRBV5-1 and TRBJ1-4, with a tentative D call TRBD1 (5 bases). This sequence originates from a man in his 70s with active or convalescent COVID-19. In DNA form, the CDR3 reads TGCGCCAGCAGCTGGGGCACAGATCGGGAAAAACTGTTTTTT. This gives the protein CASSWGTDREKLFF. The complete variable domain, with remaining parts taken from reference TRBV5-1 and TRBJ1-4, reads KAGVTQTPRYLIKTRGQQVTLSCSPISGHRSVSWYQQTPGQGLQFLFEYFSETQRNKGNFPGRFSGRQFSNSRSEMNVSTLELGDSALYLCASSWGTDREKLFFGSGTQLSVL.